This paragraph covers one TCR beta chain sequence. The source of the sample is a study of blood T cell repertoires in COVID-19. Overall study context: Acute and convalescent COVID-19 specimens originated in the United States, Italy and Spain. PBMCs, B-cell-depleted T cells, or T cells provided the cDNA or gDNA that made up the material.

This CDR3 region has 15 residues. Germline V lookup: CDR1 LGHDT, CDR2 YNNKEL (reference sequence). Trimming removed 3 bases from V and 11 bases from J, with 17 bases in between. Original data processing: Using reference gene primer amplification, nucleated cell counts were estimated. Sequencing used immunoSEQ multiplex PCR; TCRdb keeps in-frame clones, though not all of them. V, J and clone size are taken as reported in that table, and D and trimming were inferred from the DNA itself. In the table there are roughly 140,000 clones, around 85% of which are singletons. The source material was peripheral blood. The chain combines TRBV3-1 (or the pseudogene TRBV3-2) with TRBJ1-6; possibly TRBD1 for D (6 bases). This sequence was found in a woman in her sixties or seventies with acute or convalescent COVID-19. As DNA, the CDR3 is TGTGCCAGCAGCCAGTTCTCTGGGACACAGGCACCCCTCCACTTT. Its protein is CASSQFSGTQAPLHF.